This note documents a single TCR beta chain sequence. The data originate from a study of blood T cell repertoires in COVID-19. The method was immunoSEQ multiplex PCR; TCRdb's version includes in-frame clones alone and lacks a portion of them. The top ten hold over 7.5% of the sample, which has over 100,000 clones, around 81% seen once. The sample taken for sequencing was peripheral blood. This TCR came from an older woman with active or convalescent COVID-19.

CDR3 coding DNA: TGTGCCAGTAGTATACAAGGGGCCTCAGCCGGAAACACCATATATTTT. It codes for CASSIQGASAGNTIYF. The chain recombines TRBV19 with TRBJ1-3, with D possibly matching TRBD1 (5 bases). Trimming cost V 2 bases and J 4 bases, with 15 bases left between them. The CDR3 is 16 residues long. Per the germline V gene, CDR1 is LNHDA and CDR2 is SQIVND (reference sequence). Full variable domain (missing parts from reference TRBV19 and TRBJ1-3): DGGITQSPKYLFRKEGQNVTLSCEQNLNHDAMYWYRQDPGQGLRLIYYSQIVNDFQKGDIAEGYSVSREKKESFPLTVTSAQKNPTAFYLCASSIQGASAGNTIYFGEGSWLTVV.